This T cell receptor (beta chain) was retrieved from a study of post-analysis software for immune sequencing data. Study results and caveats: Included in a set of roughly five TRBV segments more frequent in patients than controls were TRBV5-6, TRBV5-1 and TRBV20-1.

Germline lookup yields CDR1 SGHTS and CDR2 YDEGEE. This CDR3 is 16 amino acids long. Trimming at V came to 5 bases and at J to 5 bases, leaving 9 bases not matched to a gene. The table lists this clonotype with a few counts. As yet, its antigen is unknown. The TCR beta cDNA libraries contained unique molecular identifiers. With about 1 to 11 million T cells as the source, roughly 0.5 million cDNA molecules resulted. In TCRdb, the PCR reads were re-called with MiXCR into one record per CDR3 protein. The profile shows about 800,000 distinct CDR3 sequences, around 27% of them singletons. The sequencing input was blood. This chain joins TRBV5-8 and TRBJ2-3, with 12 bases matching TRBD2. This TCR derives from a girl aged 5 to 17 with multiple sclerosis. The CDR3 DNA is TGTGCCAGCAGTTTGCTAGCGGGGGGGCTCGGAGATACGCAGTATTTT. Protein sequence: CASSLLAGGLGDTQYF. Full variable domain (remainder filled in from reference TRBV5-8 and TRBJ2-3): EAGVTQSPTHLIKTRGQQATLRCSPISGHTSVYWYQQALGLGLQFLLWYDEGEERNRGNFPPRFSGRQFPNYSSELNVNALELEDSALYLCASSLLAGGLGDTQYFGPGTRLTVL.